The TCR beta chain under discussion was sequenced for a study of T-cell reconstitution after alpha-beta-depleted transplantation in children. Study conclusions and caveats: As was reported, about two months after transplant, alpha-beta T cells came from several hundred expanded graft clones. For some patients, TCRbeta diversity was high at day 60 because of recipient T cells and thymic progenitors that survived. At one year after transplant, newly produced T cells mostly accounted for T-cell counts and diversity.

The authors prepared the TCRbeta library with unique molecular identifiers. Each CDR3 protein gets one entry after TCRdb re-called the PCR reads with MiXCR. Seen here are about 470,000 distinct CDR3 sequences, 43% observed once, and the top ten hold approximately 30%. This clonotype has only a few counts. The antigen remains unidentified. Germline-derived CDR1 and CDR2 are SGHRS and YFSETQ. The V segment lost 3 bases and the J segment 3 bases; nucleotides outside the gene matches: 9. The CDR3 sequence is 17 residues long. The receptor was isolated from a girl aged 2 to 10 with aplastic anemia, due to receive a stem cell transplant. The source material was PBMCs, sampled before TCRalphabeta/CD19-depleted stem cell transplant. V and J are TRBV5-1 and TRBJ1-6; 7 bases are a match to TRBD1. The CDR3 DNA reads TGCGCCAGCAGCTCTATCCCGAGGGACAGCTATAATTCACCCCTCCACTTT. Translated, it gives CASSSIPRDSYNSPLHF.